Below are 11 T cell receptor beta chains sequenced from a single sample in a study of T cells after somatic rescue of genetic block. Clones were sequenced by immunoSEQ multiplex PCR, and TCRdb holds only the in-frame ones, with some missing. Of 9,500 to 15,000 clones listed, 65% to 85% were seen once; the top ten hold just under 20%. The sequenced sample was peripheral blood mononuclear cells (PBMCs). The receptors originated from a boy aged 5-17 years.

CDR3: CASRSGSNQPQHF. The CDR3 DNA follows: TGTGCCAGCAGGTCTGGGAGCAATCAGCCCCAGCATTTT. The chain uses TRBV7-8 and TRBJ1-5; D uncertain. V lost 6 bases to trimming and J lost 1 base, with 7 bases between them. The CDR3 loop spans 13 amino acids. CDR1 is SGHVS and CDR2 is FQNEAQ in the germline V gene. Complete variable domain (other parts from reference TRBV7-8 and TRBJ1-5): GAGVSQSPRYKVAKRGQDVALRCDPISGHVSLFWYQQALGQGPEFLTYFQNEAQLDKSGLPSDRFFAERPEGSVSTLKIQRTQQEDSAVYLCASRSGSNQPQHFGDGTRLSIL.

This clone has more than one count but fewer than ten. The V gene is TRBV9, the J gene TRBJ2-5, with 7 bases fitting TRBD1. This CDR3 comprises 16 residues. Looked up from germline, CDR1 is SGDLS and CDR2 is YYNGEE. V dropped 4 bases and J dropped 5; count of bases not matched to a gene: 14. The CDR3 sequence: CASSPPGDSWGETQYF. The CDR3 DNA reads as TGTGCCAGCAGCCCACCCGGGGACAGCTGGGGGGAGACCCAGTACTTC.

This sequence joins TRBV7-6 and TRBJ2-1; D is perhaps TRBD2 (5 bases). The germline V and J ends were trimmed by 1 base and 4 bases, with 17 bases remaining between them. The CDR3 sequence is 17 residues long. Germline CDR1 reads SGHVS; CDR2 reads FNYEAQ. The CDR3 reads CASSLGVVTTGYNEQFF. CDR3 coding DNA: TGTGCCAGCAGCTTAGGGGTAGTTACCACGGGGTACAATGAGCAGTTCTTC. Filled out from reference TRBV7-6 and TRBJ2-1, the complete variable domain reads GAGVSQSPRYKVTKRGQDVALRCDPISGHVSLYWYRQALGQGPEFLTYFNYEAQQDKSGLPNDRFSAERPEGSISTLTIQRTEQRDSAMYRCASSLGVVTTGYNEQFFGPGTRLTVL.

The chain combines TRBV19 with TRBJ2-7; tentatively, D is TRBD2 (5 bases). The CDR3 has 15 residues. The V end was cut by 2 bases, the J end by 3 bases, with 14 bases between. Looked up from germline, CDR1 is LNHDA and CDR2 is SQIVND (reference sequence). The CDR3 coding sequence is TGTGCCAGTAGTATACCGGGATCAAGGATCTACGAGCAGTACTTC. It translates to CASSIPGSRIYEQYF.

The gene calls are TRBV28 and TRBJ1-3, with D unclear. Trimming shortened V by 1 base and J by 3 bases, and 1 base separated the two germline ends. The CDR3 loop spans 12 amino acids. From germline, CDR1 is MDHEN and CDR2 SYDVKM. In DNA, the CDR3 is TGTGCCAGCAGTTTATATGGAAACACCATATATTTT. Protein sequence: CASSLYGNTIYF.

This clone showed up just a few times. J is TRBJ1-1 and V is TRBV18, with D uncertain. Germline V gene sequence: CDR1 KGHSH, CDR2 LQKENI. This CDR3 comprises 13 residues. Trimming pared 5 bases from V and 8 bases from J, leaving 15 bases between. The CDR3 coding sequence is TGTGCCAGCTCAAGGGATCCTAATACAGAAGCTTTCTTT. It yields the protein CASSRDPNTEAFF.

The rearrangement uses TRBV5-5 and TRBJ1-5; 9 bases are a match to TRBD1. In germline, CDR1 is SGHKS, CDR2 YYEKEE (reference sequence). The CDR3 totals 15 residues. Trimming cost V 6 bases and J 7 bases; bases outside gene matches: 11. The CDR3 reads CASNPGTGLRQPQHF. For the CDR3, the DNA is TGTGCCAGCAACCCCGGGACAGGGTTGAGACAGCCCCAGCATTTT.

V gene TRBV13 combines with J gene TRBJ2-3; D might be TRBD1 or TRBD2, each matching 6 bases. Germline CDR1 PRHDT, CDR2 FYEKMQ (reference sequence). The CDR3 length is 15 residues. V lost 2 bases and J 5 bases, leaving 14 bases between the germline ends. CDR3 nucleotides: TGTGCCAGCAGCTTAAAGGGGGGTAAGCAAGATACGCAGTATTTT. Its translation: CASSLKGGKQDTQYF. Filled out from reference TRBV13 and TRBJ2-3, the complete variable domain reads AAGVIQSPRHLIKEKRETATLKCYPIPRHDTVYWYQQGPGQDPQFLISFYEKMQSDKGSIPDRFSAQQFSDYHSELNMSSLELGDSALYFCASSLKGGKQDTQYFGPGTRLTVL.

CDR3 region: CASSLTAPGNTIYF. CDR3 nucleotide sequence: TGCGCCAGCAGCTTGACAGCTCCTGGAAACACCATATATTTT. V gene TRBV5-1 combines with J gene TRBJ1-3; D unclear. The germline gives CDR1 SGHRS, CDR2 YFSETQ. Trimming left V 1 base short and J 2 bases short, with 7 bases between. The CDR3 length is 14 residues.

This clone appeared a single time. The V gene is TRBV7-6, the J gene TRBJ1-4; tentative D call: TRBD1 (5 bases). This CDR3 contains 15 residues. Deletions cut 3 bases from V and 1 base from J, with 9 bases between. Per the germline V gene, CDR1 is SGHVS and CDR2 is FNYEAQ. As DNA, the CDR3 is TGTGCCAGCAGCTTTGGGGGTCTAACTAATGAAAAACTGTTTTTT. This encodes CASSFGGLTNEKLFF.

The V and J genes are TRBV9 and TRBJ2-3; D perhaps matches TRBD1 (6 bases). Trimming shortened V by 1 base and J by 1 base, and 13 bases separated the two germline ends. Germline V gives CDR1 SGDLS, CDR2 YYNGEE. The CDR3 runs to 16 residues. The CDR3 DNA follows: TGTGCCAGCAGCGTAACAGGGCCAGGGGGCACAGATACGCAGTATTTT. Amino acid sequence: CASSVTGPGGTDTQYF.